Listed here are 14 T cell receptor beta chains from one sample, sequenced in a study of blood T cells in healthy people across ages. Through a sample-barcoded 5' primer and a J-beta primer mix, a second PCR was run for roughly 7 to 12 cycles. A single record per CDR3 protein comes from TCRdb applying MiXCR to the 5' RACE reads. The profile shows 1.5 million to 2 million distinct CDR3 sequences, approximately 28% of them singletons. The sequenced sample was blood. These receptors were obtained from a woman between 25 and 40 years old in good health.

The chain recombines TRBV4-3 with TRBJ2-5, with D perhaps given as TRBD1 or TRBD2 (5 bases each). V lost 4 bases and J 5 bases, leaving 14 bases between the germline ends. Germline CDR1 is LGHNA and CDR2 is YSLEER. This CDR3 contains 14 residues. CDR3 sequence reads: CASSPTGPGETQYF. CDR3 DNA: TGCGCCAGCAGCCCCACGGGGCCCGGGGAGACCCAGTACTTC.

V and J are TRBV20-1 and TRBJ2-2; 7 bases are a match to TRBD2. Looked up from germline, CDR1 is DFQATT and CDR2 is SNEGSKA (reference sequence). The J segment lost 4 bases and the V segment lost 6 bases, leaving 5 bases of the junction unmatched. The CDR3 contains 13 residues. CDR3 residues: CSARLAGTGELFF. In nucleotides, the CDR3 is TGCAGTGCGAGACTAGCTGGCACCGGGGAGCTGTTTTTT.

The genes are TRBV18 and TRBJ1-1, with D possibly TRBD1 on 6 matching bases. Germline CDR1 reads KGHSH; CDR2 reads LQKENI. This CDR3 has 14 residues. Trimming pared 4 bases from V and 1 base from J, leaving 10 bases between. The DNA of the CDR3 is TGTGCCAGCTCACGGGACATGCGGAACACTGAAGCTTTCTTT. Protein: CASSRDMRNTEAFF.

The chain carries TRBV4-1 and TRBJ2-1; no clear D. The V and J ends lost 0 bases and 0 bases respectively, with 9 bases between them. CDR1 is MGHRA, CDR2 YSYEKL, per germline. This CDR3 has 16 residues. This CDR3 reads CASSQDRGSSYNEQFF. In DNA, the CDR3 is TGCGCCAGCAGCCAAGATCGAGGTAGCTCCTACAATGAGCAGTTCTTC.

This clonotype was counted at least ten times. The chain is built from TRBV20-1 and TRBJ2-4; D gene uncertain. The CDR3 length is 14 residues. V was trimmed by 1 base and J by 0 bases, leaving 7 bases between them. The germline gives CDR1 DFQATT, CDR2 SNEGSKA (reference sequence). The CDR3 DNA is TGCAGTGCTAGAGCCCGATTAGCCAAAAACATTCAGTACTTC. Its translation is CSARARLAKNIQYF.

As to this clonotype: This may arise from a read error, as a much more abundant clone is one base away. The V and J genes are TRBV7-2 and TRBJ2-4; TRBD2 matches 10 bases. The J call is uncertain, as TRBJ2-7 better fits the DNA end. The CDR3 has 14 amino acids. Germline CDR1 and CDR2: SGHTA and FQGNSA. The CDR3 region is CTSSSAGGPYEQYF. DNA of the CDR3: TGTACCAGCAGCTCAGCGGGAGGGCCCTACGAGCAGTACTTC.

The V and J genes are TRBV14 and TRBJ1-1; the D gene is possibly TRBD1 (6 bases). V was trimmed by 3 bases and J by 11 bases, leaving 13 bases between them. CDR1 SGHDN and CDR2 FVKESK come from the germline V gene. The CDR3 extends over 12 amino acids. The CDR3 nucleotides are TGTGCCAGCAGCCACAGGGGCAGGCGGGCTTTCTTT. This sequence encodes CASSHRGRRAFF. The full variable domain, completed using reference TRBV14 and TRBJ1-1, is EAGVTQFPSHSVIEKGQTVTLRCDPISGHDNLYWYRRVMGKEIKFLLHFVKESKQDESGMPNNRFLAERTGGTYSTLKVQPAELEDSGVYFCASSHRGRRAFFGQGTRLTVV.

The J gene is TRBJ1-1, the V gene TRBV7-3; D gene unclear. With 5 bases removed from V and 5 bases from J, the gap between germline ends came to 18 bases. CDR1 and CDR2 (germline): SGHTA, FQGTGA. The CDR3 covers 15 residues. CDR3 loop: CASSRSSAVGTEAFF. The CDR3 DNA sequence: TGTGCCAGCAGCCGGTCCAGTGCGGTCGGGACTGAAGCTTTCTTT. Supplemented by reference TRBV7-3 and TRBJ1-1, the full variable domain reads GAGVSQTPSNKVTEKGKYVELRCDPISGHTALYWYRQSLGQGPEFLIYFQGTGAADDSGLPNDRFFAVRPEGSVSTLKIQRTERGDSAVYLCASSRSSAVGTEAFFGQGTRLTVV.

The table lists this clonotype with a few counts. The CDR3 spells CASSTRLAGGNEQFF. CDR3 bases: TGTGCCAGCAGTACACGACTAGCGGGAGGAAATGAGCAGTTCTTC. The J gene is TRBJ2-1, the V gene TRBV6-2 or TRBV6-3, with 13 bases identical to TRBD2. The V segment lost 5 bases and the J segment 7 bases; nucleotides outside the gene matches: 5. Germline CDR1 is MNHEY and CDR2 is SVGEGT. The CDR3 is 15 amino acids.

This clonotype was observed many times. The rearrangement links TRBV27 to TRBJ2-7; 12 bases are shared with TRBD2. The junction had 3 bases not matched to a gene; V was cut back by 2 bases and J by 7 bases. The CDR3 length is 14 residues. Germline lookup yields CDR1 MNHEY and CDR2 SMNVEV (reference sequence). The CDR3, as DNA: TGTGCCAGCAGTTTACGACTAGCGGGAGTGGAGCAGTACTTC. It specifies CASSLRLAGVEQYF.

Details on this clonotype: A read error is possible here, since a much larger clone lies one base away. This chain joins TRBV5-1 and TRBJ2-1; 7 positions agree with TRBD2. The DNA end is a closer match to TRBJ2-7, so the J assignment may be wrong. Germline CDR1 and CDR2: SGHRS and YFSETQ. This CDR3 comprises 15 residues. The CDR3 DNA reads TGCGCCAGCAGCTTGGGGGACTACAACTACAATGAGCAGTACTTC. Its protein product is CASSLGDYNYNEQYF.

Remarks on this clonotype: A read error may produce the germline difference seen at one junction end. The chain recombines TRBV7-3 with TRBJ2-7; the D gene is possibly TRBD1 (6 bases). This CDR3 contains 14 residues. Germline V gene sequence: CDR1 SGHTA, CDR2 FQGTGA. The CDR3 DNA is TGTGCCAGTAGCTTAAGGGGGTTCGGCTACGAGCAGTACTTC. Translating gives CASSLRGFGYEQYF.

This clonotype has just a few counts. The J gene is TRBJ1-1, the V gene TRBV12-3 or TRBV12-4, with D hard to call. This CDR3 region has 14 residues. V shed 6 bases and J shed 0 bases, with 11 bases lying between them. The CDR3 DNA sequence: TGTGCCAGCAGCCCCCAGGTTGTGAACACTGAAGCTTTCTTT. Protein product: CASSPQVVNTEAFF.

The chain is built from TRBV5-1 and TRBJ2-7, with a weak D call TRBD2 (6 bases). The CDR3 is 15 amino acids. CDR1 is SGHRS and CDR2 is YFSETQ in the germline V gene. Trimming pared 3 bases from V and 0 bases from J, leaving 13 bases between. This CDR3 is CASSSVGGDSYEQYF. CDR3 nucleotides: TGCGCCAGCAGCTCCGTGGGGGGTGACTCCTACGAGCAGTACTTC. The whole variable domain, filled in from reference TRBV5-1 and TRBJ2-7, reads KAGVTQTPRYLIKTRGQQVTLSCSPISGHRSVSWYQQTPGQGLQFLFEYFSETQRNKGNFPGRFSGRQFSNSRSEMNVSTLELGDSALYLCASSSVGGDSYEQYFGPGTRLTVT.